These T cell receptor beta chains were read from a single sample in a study of response to subunit inactivated influenza vaccine. TCRdb redid the calling of the RT-PCR reads with MiXCR, one entry per CDR3 protein. This sample has 600,000 to 700,000 distinct CDR3 sequences, with 12% to 15% found just once. Sample: PBMCs from blood, taken less than 15 days before vaccination. The receptors come from a man aged 50 to 59 who received an inactivated influenza vaccine. Both conserved end residues are part of each CDR3.

>TRBJ2-3|14|TRBV4-1
CASSLLQDPDTQYF
>TRBJ1-5|15|TRBV19
CASSPGTGGQQPQHF
>TRBJ2-7|15|TRBV28
CASSFPGQGSHEQYF
>TRBJ1-2|16|TRBV6-2/TRBV6-3
CASSYSTSGQVHGYTF
>TRBJ1-2|14|TRBV28
CASSQPEQKYGYTF
>TRBJ2-1|15|TRBV29-1
CSVTSGTADYNEQFF
>TRBJ2-1|19|TRBV20-1
CSARIRAPRRGRYPNEQFF
>TRBJ2-1|15|TRBV9
CASSGGLEEFNEQFF
>TRBJ2-1|12|TRBV27
CASSLGIGEQFF
>TRBJ2-5|16|TRBV7-9
CASSLLSGGSGETQYF
>TRBJ2-2|13|TRBV12-3/TRBV12-4
CASRTGGTGELFF
>TRBJ1-1|14|TRBV27
CASSSRPGDTEAFF
>TRBJ2-3|12|TRBV20-1
CSAMSGADTQYF
>TRBJ2-7|16|TRBV10-3
CAISEMTGLSSYEQYF
>TRBJ2-1|16|TRBV7-9
CASSFGLAGSRDEQFF
>TRBJ1-1|14|TRBV5-1
CASSTRDPNTEAFF
>TRBJ1-1|13|TRBV10-1
CASSGQVLEGTFF
>TRBJ2-1|17|TRBV6-2/TRBV6-3
CASSTAPRGARWNEQFF
>TRBJ2-5|14|TRBV5-1
CASSPAGGWETQYF
>TRBJ2-5|12|TRBV7-2
CASSRIGETQYF
>TRBJ1-1|14|TRBV6-1
CASSRGREGTEAFF
>TRBJ2-7|17|TRBV28
CASSFLGRGRVSYEQYF
>TRBJ1-1|12|TRBV28
CASTGGYTEAFF
>TRBJ1-3|12|TRBV10-3
CAITSSGNTIYF
>TRBJ2-5|16|TRBV5-1
CASSLSLLGGLETQYF
>TRBJ1-5|14|TRBV3-1
CASSQQGAKQPQHF
>TRBJ2-5|15|TRBV5-1
CASRPTTGTEETQYF